One sample yielded the 5 T cell receptor beta chains listed below, sequenced in a study of cytomegalovirus exposure and HLA in healthy donors. The PCR contained 60 Vbeta and 13 Jbeta primers. Sequenced by immunoSEQ multiplex PCR; TCRdb stores in-frame clones only, minus some. In the table there are around 80,000 clones, over 70% of which are singletons. Sample: PBMCs. These receptors all stem from a man aged 18 to 35 in good health and CMV-seropositive.

This sequence joins TRBV5-4 and TRBJ2-5; D gene uncertain. The V gene's germline CDR1 is SGHNT and CDR2 YYREEE (reference sequence). This CDR3 is 13 amino acids long. V lost 2 bases to trimming and J lost 2 bases, with 7 bases between them. CDR3 protein: CASSFRVQETQYF. CDR3 bases: TGTGCCAGCAGCTTCCGGGTTCAAGAGACCCAGTACTTC.

This chain uses TRBV28 with TRBJ2-7; D gene unclear. Looked up from germline, CDR1 is MDHEN and CDR2 is SYDVKM. Deletions cut 4 bases from V and 7 bases from J, with 8 bases between. This CDR3 comprises 11 residues. The CDR3 DNA is TGTGCCAGCAGTTCAACCCGGGAGCAGTACTTC. Translating it yields CASSSTREQYF. The full variable domain, in which reference TRBV28 and TRBJ2-7 provide the parts outside the CDR3, is DVKVTQSSRYLVKRTGEKVFLECVQDMDHENMFWYRQDPGLGLRLIYFSYDVKMKEKGDIPEGYSVSREKKERFSLILESASTNQTSMYLCASSSTREQYFGPGTRLTVT.

On this clone: Its ends do not fully match the called genes, so a read error is possible. The chain carries TRBV6-6 and TRBJ2-3; D unresolved. The germline CDR1 and CDR2 sequences are MNHNY and SVGAGI (reference sequence). CDR3 length: 12 residues. In DNA, the CDR3 is TGTGCCAGCAGGTACTCCTCCGATACGCAGTATTTT. This sequence encodes CASRYSSDTQYF.

The V and J genes are TRBV5-1 and TRBJ2-1, with 8 positions matching TRBD1. CDR3 length: 14 amino acids. Germline V lookup: CDR1 SGHRS, CDR2 YFSETQ. With 4 bases clipped from V and 6 bases from J, the junction kept 6 bases outside the gene matches. The CDR3 loop is CASSPGQGSNEQFF. The DNA of the CDR3 is TGCGCCAGCAGCCCCGGACAGGGAAGCAATGAGCAGTTCTTC.

The rearrangement links TRBV2 to TRBJ2-7; possible D gene TRBD1, 5 bases. The CDR3 contains 13 residues. Germline lookup yields CDR1 SNHLY and CDR2 FYNNEI. V shed 4 bases and J shed 4 bases, with 11 bases lying between them. The CDR3 loop is CASSGGRQYEQYF. CDR3 coding DNA: TGTGCCAGCAGTGGGGGCAGACAGTACGAGCAGTACTTC.